This T cell receptor (beta chain) was recovered during a study of shared clonotypes between healthy human individuals. This CDR3 region has 16 residues. Germline loops: CDR1 MDHEN, CDR2 SYDVKM. With 5 bases removed from V and 7 bases from J, the gap between germline ends came to 21 bases. The study drew all its donors from Caucasian adults living in Nashville, Tennessee. In the case of this clone: No antigen is known for it.

Whole-study findings and limits: The sole specimen, blood, was sampled, and tissue repertoires likely differ.

When replicate PCRs were run on sorted subsets, they used 200 ng DNA, some 30,000 T cell genomes. As handled by the study authors: Filtering was not the same, since immunoSEQ gave junction-only sequences without quality scores. Assay: immunoSEQ multiplex PCR; the TCRdb copy retains only in-frame clones and omits some. The D gene and trimming were derived from the DNA, and the V and J assignments and clone size from that table. The table includes about a million clones, roughly 80% detected once. The source of this sequence is a young man in good health. Some clones in this sample may be carry-over from other donors' samples. This rearrangement joins TRBV28 to TRBJ1-5; possibly TRBD1 for D (5 bases). Sequenced sample: memory CD4+ T cells from PBMCs. The subset was: CD45RA-negative fraction. The CDR3 nucleotides are TGTGCCAGCAGTCCCACCCGAGGAGGGGTACGGCAGCCCCAGCATTTT. Residues: CASSPTRGGVRQPQHF.